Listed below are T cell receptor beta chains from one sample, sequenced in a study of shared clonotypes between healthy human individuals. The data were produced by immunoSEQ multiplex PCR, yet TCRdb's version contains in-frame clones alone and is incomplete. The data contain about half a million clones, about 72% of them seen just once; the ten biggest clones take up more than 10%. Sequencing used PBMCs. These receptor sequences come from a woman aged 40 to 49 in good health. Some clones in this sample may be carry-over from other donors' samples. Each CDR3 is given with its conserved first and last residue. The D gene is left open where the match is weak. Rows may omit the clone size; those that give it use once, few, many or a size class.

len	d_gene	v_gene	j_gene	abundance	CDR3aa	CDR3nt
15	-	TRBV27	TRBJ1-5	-	CASSPDYRRDQPQHF	TGTGCCAGCAGTCCCGATTACAGAAGGGATCAGCCCCAGCATTTT
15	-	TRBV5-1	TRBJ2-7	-	CASTRGGTDSYEQYF	TGCGCCAGCACCCGAGGAGGGACGGACTCCTACGAGCAGTACTTC
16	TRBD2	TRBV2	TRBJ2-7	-	CASSENWREAVREQYF	TGTGCCAGCAGTGAAAACTGGCGGGAGGCAGTTCGCGAGCAGTACTTC
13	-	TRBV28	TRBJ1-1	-	CASRQQLNTEAFF	TGTGCCAGCAGACAACAGTTGAACACTGAAGCTTTCTTT
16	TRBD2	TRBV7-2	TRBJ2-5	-	CASSLVASGRGETQYF	TGTGCCAGCAGCTTAGTTGCTAGCGGGAGGGGTGAGACCCAGTACTTC
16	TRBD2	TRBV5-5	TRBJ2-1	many	CASSPTSARTYNEQFF	TGTGCCAGCAGCCCGACTAGCGCGAGAACGTACAATGAGCAGTTCTTC
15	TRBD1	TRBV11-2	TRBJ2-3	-	CASSPPGQTTDTQYF	TGTGCCAGCAGCCCACCGGGACAGACAACAGATACGCAGTATTTT
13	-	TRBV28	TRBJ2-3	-	CASSLSGTDTQYF	TGTGCCAGCAGTTTATCCGGCACAGATACGCAGTATTTT
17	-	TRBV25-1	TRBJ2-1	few	CASSDWAKTVGDNEQFF	TGTGCCAGCAGTGATTGGGCTAAAACTGTTGGAGACAATGAGCAGTTCTTC
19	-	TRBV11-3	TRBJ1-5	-	CASSLAGSYLFNSNQPQHF	TGTGCCAGCAGCTTAGCGGGTTCGTACCTATTTAATAGCAATCAGCCCCAGCATTTT
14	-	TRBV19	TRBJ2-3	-	CASSLSRNTDTQYF	TGTGCCAGTAGTCTTTCGAGGAACACAGATACGCAGTATTTT
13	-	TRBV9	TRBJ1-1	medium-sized	CASSVGSGTEAFF	TGTGCCAGCAGCGTAGGATCGGGGACTGAAGCTTTCTTT
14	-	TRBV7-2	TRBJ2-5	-	CASSGATGQETQYF	TGTGCCAGCAGCGGGGCGACAGGTCAAGAGACCCAGTACTTC
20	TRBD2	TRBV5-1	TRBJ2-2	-	CASSSPGLAGVGNNTGELFF	TGCGCCAGCAGCTCCCCGGGACTAGCGGGAGTTGGAAATAACACCGGGGAGCTGTTTTTT
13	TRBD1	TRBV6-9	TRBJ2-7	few	CANRQGDSYEQYF	TGTGCCAATCGACAGGGCGACTCCTACGAGCAGTACTTC
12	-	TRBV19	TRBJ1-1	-	CASSYESTEAFF	TGTGCCAGTAGCTATGAGAGCACTGAAGCTTTCTTT
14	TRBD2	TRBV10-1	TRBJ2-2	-	CASSASGIRGELFF	TGCGCCAGCAGTGCTAGCGGGATACGTGGGGAGCTGTTTTTT
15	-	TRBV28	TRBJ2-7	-	CASSGDRRGTYEQYF	TGTGCCAGCAGTGGAGACCGGCGGGGGACATACGAGCAGTACTTC
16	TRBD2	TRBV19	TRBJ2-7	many	CASSKSRGRKFYEQYF	TGTGCCAGTAGTAAGTCCCGCGGGAGGAAATTCTACGAGCAGTACTTC
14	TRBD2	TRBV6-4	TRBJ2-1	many	CASSVAGGDNEQFF	TGTGCCAGCAGTGTTGCGGGAGGGGACAATGAGCAGTTCTTC
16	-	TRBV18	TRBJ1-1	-	CASSTIVAGPNTEAFF	TGTGCCAGCTCCACGATTGTGGCAGGACCTAACACTGAAGCTTTCTTT
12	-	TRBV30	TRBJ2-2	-	CAWSVNTGELFF	TGTGCCTGGAGTGTTAACACCGGGGAGCTGTTTTTT
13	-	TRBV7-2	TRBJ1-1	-	CASSLAVPAEAFF	TGTGCCAGCAGCTTAGCGGTACCGGCTGAAGCTTTCTTT
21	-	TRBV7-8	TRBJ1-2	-	CASSLGSGSLTSTGVENGYTF	TGTGCCAGCAGCTTAGGCTCGGGTTCGCTTACGTCGACAGGAGTTGAAAATGGCTACACCTTC
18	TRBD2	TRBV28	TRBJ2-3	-	CASSSIGTSGSHTDTQYF	TGTGCCAGCAGCTCTATAGGGACTAGCGGGAGCCACACAGATACGCAGTATTTT
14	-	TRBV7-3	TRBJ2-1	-	CASSSGQPYNEQFF	TGTGCCAGCAGCTCGGGACAACCCTACAATGAGCAGTTCTTC
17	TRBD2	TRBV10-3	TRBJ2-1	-	CAISGGAPGTSGNEQFF	TGTGCCATCAGTGGGGGGGCCCCCGGGACTAGCGGGAATGAGCAGTTCTTC
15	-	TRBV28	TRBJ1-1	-	CASSLQTPMVTEAFF	TGTGCCAGCAGTTTACAGACCCCAATGGTCACTGAAGCTTTCTTT